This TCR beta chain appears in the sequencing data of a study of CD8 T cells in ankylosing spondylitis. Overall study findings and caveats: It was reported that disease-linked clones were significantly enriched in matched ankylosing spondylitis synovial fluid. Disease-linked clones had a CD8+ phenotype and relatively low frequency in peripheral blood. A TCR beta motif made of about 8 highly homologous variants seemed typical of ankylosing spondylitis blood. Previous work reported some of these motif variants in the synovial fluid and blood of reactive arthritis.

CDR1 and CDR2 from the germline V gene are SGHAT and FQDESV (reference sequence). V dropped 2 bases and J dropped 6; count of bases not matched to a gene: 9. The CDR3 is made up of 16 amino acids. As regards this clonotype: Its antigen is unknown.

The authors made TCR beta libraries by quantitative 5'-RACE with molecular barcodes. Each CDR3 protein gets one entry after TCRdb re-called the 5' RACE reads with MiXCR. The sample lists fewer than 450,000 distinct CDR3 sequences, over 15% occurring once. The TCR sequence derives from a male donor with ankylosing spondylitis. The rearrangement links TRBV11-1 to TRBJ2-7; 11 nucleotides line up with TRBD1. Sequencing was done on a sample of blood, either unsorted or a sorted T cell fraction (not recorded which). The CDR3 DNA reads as TGTGCCAGCAGCTTATCTCCCCCCGGGACAGGGGGCGAGCAGTACTTC. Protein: CASSLSPPGTGGEQYF.